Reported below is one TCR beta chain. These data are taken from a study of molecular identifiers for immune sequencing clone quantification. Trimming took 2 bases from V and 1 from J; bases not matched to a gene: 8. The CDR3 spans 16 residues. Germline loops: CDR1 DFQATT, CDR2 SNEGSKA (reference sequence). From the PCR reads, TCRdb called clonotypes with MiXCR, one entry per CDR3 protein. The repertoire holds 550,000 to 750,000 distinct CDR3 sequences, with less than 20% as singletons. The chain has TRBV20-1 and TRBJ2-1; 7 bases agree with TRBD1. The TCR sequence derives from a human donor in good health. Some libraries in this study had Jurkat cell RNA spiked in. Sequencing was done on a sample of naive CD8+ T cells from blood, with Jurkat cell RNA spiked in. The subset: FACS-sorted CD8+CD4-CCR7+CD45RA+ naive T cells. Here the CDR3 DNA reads TGCAGTGCTAGACAACACAGGGGCGATTCCTACAATGAGCAGTTCTTC. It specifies CSARQHRGDSYNEQFF.